This T cell receptor (beta chain) was sequenced during a study of CD8 T cells in Susac syndrome. Germline V gene data show CDR1 as SGDLS and CDR2 as YYNGEE. The V end was cut by 0 bases, the J end by 7 bases, with 4 bases between. The CDR3 has 12 amino acids. An input of 0.5 to 1 ug of RNA was subjected to reverse transcription using random hexamers. A single record per CDR3 protein comes from TCRdb applying MiXCR to the immunoSEQ multiplex PCR reads. The sample carries 160,000 or so distinct CDR3 sequences, around 96% recorded once. The chain combines TRBV9 with TRBJ2-2; unclear D gene. The receptor was isolated from a human donor with Susac syndrome. Material: CD4+ T cells from PBMCs. The DNA of the CDR3 is TGTGCCAGCAGCGTAGCGGTCGGGGAGCTGTTTTTT. Residues: CASSVAVGELFF.